Following are 11 T cell receptor beta chains from one sample sequenced in a study of T cells in Graves' hyperthyroidism and ophthalmopathy. TCR beta CDR3 region amplification was performed from RNA transcripts. An initial round of RT-PCR targeting the TCR CDR3 relied on the HTBI primer set. TCRdb reprocessed the multiplex PCR reads via MiXCR and lists one record per CDR3 protein. Of roughly 700,000 distinct CDR3 sequences detected, 12% to 15% appear once; the ten largest clones hold approximately 10%. The sequencing sample was made of blood. The receptors originated from a woman aged 18-29 years with Graves' hyperthyroidism.

This clonotype came up a few times. This CDR3 is CASSLWSPGDTQYF. CDR3 DNA sequence: TGTGCCAGCAGTTTATGGTCCCCAGGAGATACGCAGTATTTT. The rearrangement joins TRBV27 to TRBJ2-3; the D is unclear. The germline CDR1 and CDR2 sequences are MNHEY and SMNVEV (reference sequence). The V and J ends lost 1 base and 5 bases respectively, with 10 bases between them. This CDR3 is built from 14 residues.

This clonotype was seen many times. The genes are TRBV2 and TRBJ2-7, with D uncertain. CDR1 is SNHLY, CDR2 FYNNEI, per germline. V was shortened by 5 bases and J by 3 bases, with 11 bases between the two germline ends. There are 13 residues in the CDR3. In DNA form, the CDR3 reads TGTGCCAGCAGTATACTGAATAGCTACGAGCAGTACTTC. Its protein product is CASSILNSYEQYF.

This clonotype was recorded a few times. V gene TRBV6-1 combines with J gene TRBJ2-7, with D possibly being TRBD2 (6 bases). V was pared by 0 bases and J by 3 bases, with 6 bases between. In germline, CDR1 is MNHNS, CDR2 SASEGT. The CDR3 contains 13 residues. CDR3 amino acids: CASSEARDYEQYF. The CDR3 DNA is TGTGCCAGCAGTGAAGCGCGGGACTACGAGCAGTACTTC.

This clonotype has ten or more counts. The CDR3 DNA is TGTGCCTGGAGTGTATCTTTTGGAACTGAAGCTTTCTTT. This encodes CAWSVSFGTEAFF. The rearrangement joins TRBV30 to TRBJ1-1; D gene uncertain. The CDR3 has 13 amino acids. Germline CDR1 reads GTSNPN; CDR2 reads SVGIG (reference sequence). Trimming removed 0 bases at V and 5 bases at J, with 10 bases between.

This chain links TRBV19 with TRBJ1-1; the match to TRBD1 covers 9 bases. The CDR3 contains 14 residues. With 9 bases clipped from V and 4 bases from J, the junction kept 9 bases outside the gene matches. Germline V gene lookup returns CDR1 LNHDA and CDR2 SQIVND (reference sequence). The CDR3 protein is CASKGQTGGTEAFF. CDR3 nucleotides: TGTGCCAGCAAGGGGCAGACAGGGGGCACTGAAGCTTTCTTT.

CDR3 protein: CASSVAPREEFNEQFF. Written as DNA, the CDR3 is TGTGCCAGCAGCGTAGCTCCACGGGAGGAGTTCAATGAGCAGTTCTTC. The chain is built from TRBV9 and TRBJ2-1; 7 positions match TRBD2. The CDR3 totals 16 residues. Germline CDR1 SGDLS, CDR2 YYNGEE. J lost 6 bases, V lost 0 bases, and 9 bases had no gene match.

J is TRBJ2-1 and V is TRBV19; D remains ambiguous. This CDR3 comprises 13 residues. Germline CDR1 is LNHDA and CDR2 is SQIVND (reference sequence). With 9 bases removed from V and 6 bases from J, the gap between germline ends came to 15 bases. CDR3 sequence reads: CASGPKLLNEQFF. For the CDR3, the DNA is TGTGCCAGCGGACCCAAACTTCTCAATGAGCAGTTCTTC.

This clonotype was detected only a few times. The chain recombines TRBV2 with TRBJ2-7; maybe TRBD1 (6 bases). This CDR3 is 14 amino acids long. Trimming left V 6 bases short and J 4 bases short, with 16 bases between. Germline CDR1 SNHLY, CDR2 FYNNEI. The CDR3 nucleotides read TGTGCCAGCAGCCCGGGGACAATTCTATACGAGCAGTACTTC. Protein: CASSPGTILYEQYF.

The chain uses TRBV6-2 or TRBV6-3 and TRBJ2-5; 8 bases align to TRBD1. V trimming: 8 bases; J trimming: 4 bases; junction bases outside the gene matches: 6. The CDR3 extends over 13 amino acids. Germline V lookup: CDR1 MNHEY, CDR2 SVGEGT. The DNA of the CDR3 is TGTGCCAGCTGTACAGGGGGGCTAGAGACCCAGTACTTC. Translating gives CASCTGGLETQYF.

The table lists this clonotype with a few counts. The chain uses TRBV12-3 or TRBV12-4 and TRBJ1-2; D call uncertain. Trimming shortened V by 3 bases and J by 3 bases, and 11 bases separated the two germline ends. The CDR3 has 14 amino acids. The CDR3 loop reads CASSFGREYYGYTF. CDR3 DNA sequence: TGTGCCAGCAGTTTTGGTCGAGAGTACTATGGCTACACCTTC.

Many counts were recorded for this clonotype. The chain uses TRBV7-2 and TRBJ2-7, with 9 positions matching TRBD1. The V segment lost 3 bases and the J segment 5 bases; nucleotides outside the gene matches: 11. Germline V gives CDR1 SGHTA, CDR2 FQGNSA. The CDR3 is made up of 16 amino acids. For the CDR3, the DNA is TGTGCCAGCAGCTTGGCCCGGGACAGGGTGATCAACGAGCAGTACTTC. Translation: CASSLARDRVINEQYF. Full variable domain (missing parts from reference TRBV7-2 and TRBJ2-7): GAGVSQSPSNKVTEKGKDVELRCDPISGHTALYWYRQSLGQGLEFLIYFQGNSAPDKSGLPSDRFSAERTGGSVSTLTIQRTQQEDSAVYLCASSLARDRVINEQYFGPGTRLTVT.